What follows are 25 T cell receptor beta chains derived from one specimen sequenced in a study of T cell repertoires in ileal Crohn's disease. The repertoire was sequenced with immunoSEQ multiplex PCR; TCRdb's copy has only in-frame clones and lacks some. The table records around 15,000 clones, just over 70% of them present only once. The sequenced material came from ileal tissue. All receptors derive from an adult with Crohn's disease.

The J gene is TRBJ2-3, the V gene TRBV6-1; the match to TRBD2 covers 13 bases. V shed 5 bases and J 4 bases; nucleotides not matched to a gene: 3. Germline loops: CDR1 MNHNS, CDR2 SASEGT. There are 15 residues in the CDR3. CDR3 coding DNA: TGTGCCAGCAGTAAACTAGCGGGAGGGCCAGATACGCAGTATTTT. Translation: CASSKLAGGPDTQYF.

The chain joins TRBV7-2 to TRBJ2-7; D is perhaps TRBD2 (5 bases). Germline CDR1 and CDR2: SGHTA and FQGNSA. This CDR3 region has 14 residues. The germline V and J ends were trimmed by 2 bases and 4 bases, with 12 bases remaining between them. The CDR3 nucleotides are TGTGCCAGCAGCTTAACTAGGACCGTTTACGAGCAGTACTTC. It encodes CASSLTRTVYEQYF.

This clone showed up just a few times. The chain joins TRBV30 to TRBJ1-2, with D possibly TRBD1 on 6 matching bases. The CDR3 is 13 residues long. Trimming removed 1 base at V and 8 bases at J, with 14 bases between. Germline lookup yields CDR1 GTSNPN and CDR2 SVGIG (reference sequence). CDR3 coding DNA: TGTGCCTGGAGTGCCGAACAGGGTTTGGGCTACACCTTC. Its translation: CAWSAEQGLGYTF.

The J gene is TRBJ2-3, the V gene TRBV2, with D possibly matching TRBD2 (5 bases). The CDR3 contains 14 residues. Germline CDR1 is SNHLY and CDR2 is FYNNEI. V lost 10 bases and J 2 bases, leaving 16 bases between the germline ends. The CDR3 nucleotides read TGTGCCACTAGAGTTGGGGAGTTCACAGATACGCAGTATTTT. It specifies CATRVGEFTDTQYF.

The V and J genes are TRBV7-2 and TRBJ2-2; D might be TRBD2 (6 bases). The CDR3 is 13 residues long. Trimming pared 5 bases from V and 8 bases from J, leaving 12 bases between. Germline V CDR1 and CDR2: SGHTA, FQGNSA. The CDR3 is CASSRLVGGELFF. CDR3 DNA: TGTGCCAGCAGCCGACTAGTGGGGGGGGAGCTGTTTTTT.

This rearrangement joins TRBV5-4 to TRBJ1-1; possibly TRBD1 for D (5 bases). This CDR3 has 15 amino acids. Germline assignment: CDR1 SGHNT and CDR2 YYREEE (reference sequence). Trimming took off 2 bases at V and 2 bases at J, with 13 bases between the two ends. The CDR3 reads CASSFPTGPNTEAFF. CDR3 nucleotides: TGTGCCAGCAGCTTTCCCACAGGACCTAACACTGAAGCTTTCTTT.

The CDR3 DNA reads TGTGCCAGCAGTGAAGAGGGGCGCACTGAAGCTTTCTTT. Translation: CASSEEGRTEAFF. This chain joins TRBV2 and TRBJ1-1, with a tentative D call TRBD1 (5 bases). CDR1 is SNHLY, CDR2 FYNNEI, per germline. The V end lost 1 base, the J end lost 4 bases, and 7 bases lay between the germline ends. CDR3 length: 13 residues.

The DNA for the CDR3 is TGCGCCAGCAGCTGGCAAGGACAGGGTGGAAACACCATATATTTT. It codes for CASSWQGQGGNTIYF. V is TRBV5-1 and J is TRBJ1-3; 8 bases are shared with TRBD1. J was trimmed by 3 bases and V by 3 bases; bases with no gene match: 5. The germline gives CDR1 SGHRS, CDR2 YFSETQ. The CDR3 is 15 amino acids.

The chain employs TRBV2 and TRBJ1-2; D is unclear. The germline gives CDR1 SNHLY, CDR2 FYNNEI. The CDR3 sequence is 13 residues long. V gave up 8 bases and J gave up 5 bases, with 15 bases separating them. CDR3 nucleotide sequence: TGTGCCAGCGGCAAGGACGCGGGTTATGGCTACACCTTC. This translates into CASGKDAGYGYTF.

Only a few counts were recorded for this clone. The J gene is TRBJ2-2, the V gene TRBV9; possible D gene TRBD2, 5 bases. This CDR3 region has 19 residues. V lost 3 bases and J 1 base, leaving 22 bases between the germline ends. CDR1 and CDR2 (germline): SGDLS, YYNGEE. DNA for the CDR3: TGTGCCAGCAGCGCCTCAGTGGGGTTGGAGGCCCTGAACACCGGGGAGCTGTTTTTT. Protein sequence: CASSASVGLEALNTGELFF.

The chain carries TRBV30 and TRBJ1-3, with TRBD1 matching over 12 bases. The CDR3 has 15 amino acids. Trimming cost V 2 bases and J 6 bases; bases outside gene matches: 5. Germline loops: CDR1 GTSNPN, CDR2 SVGIG (reference sequence). Written as DNA, the CDR3 is TGTGCCTGGAGTCGGGACAGGGGGCGGGAAAACACCATATATTTT. Translating gives CAWSRDRGRENTIYF.

This clone turned up a few times. J is TRBJ2-3 and V is TRBV4-2, with D uncertain. CDR1 and CDR2 from the germline V gene are LGHNA and YNFKEQ. This CDR3 region has 14 residues. V lost 0 bases and J lost 4, with 8 bases in between. The chain's CDR3 is CASSQDGSADTQYF. The CDR3 coding sequence is TGTGCCAGCAGCCAAGATGGAAGCGCAGATACGCAGTATTTT.

The chain has TRBV6-4 and TRBJ2-2, with TRBD2 identical over 10 bases. Germline V CDR1 and CDR2: MRHNA, SNTAGT. This CDR3 region has 19 residues. The junction had 11 bases not matched to a gene; V was cut back by 0 bases and J by 4 bases. CDR3 region: CASSDSFLASGSGTGELFF. CDR3 DNA: TGTGCCAGCAGTGACTCGTTCTTGGCTAGCGGGAGTGGCACCGGGGAGCTGTTTTTT.

Only a few counts were recorded for this clone. The chain couples TRBV11-1 to TRBJ1-1; D might be TRBD1 (5 bases). CDR1 and CDR2 from the germline V gene are SGHAT and FQDESV (reference sequence). CDR3 length: 15 amino acids. The ends were cut back, 0 bases at V and 4 bases at J, with 12 bases in the middle. The CDR3 here is CASSLAWAGRTEAFF. CDR3 nucleotides: TGTGCCAGCAGCTTAGCGTGGGCAGGGCGCACTGAAGCTTTCTTT. Complete variable domain (other parts from reference TRBV11-1 and TRBJ1-1): EAEVAQSPRYKITEKSQAVAFWCDPISGHATLYWYRQILGQGPELLVQFQDESVVDDSQLPKDRFSAERLKGVDSTLKIQPAELGDSAMYLCASSLAWAGRTEAFFGQGTRLTVV.

Turning to this clone: The junction does not match germline at one end; this may be a read error. CDR3 DNA: TGTGCTAGCAGCTTTGACAGGGGAAGTGAGCAGTACTTC. Its protein is CASSFDRGSEQYF. The chain couples TRBV7-7 to TRBJ2-7; 8 bases line up with TRBD1. This CDR3 contains 13 residues. Per germline, CDR1 SSHAT and CDR2 FNYEAQ (reference sequence).

This chain connects TRBV27 to TRBJ1-2; 9 bases fit TRBD1. Looked up from germline, CDR1 is MNHEY and CDR2 is SMNVEV (reference sequence). J was trimmed by 9 bases and V by 4 bases; bases with no gene match: 12. This CDR3 region has 15 residues. The DNA for the CDR3 is TGTGCCAGCAGTTCTACGACAGGGGGGCCTTATCGCTACACCTTC. The encoded protein is CASSSTTGGPYRYTF.

Only a few counts were recorded for this clone. V is TRBV5-1 and J is TRBJ1-1; unclear D gene. CDR1 and CDR2 (germline): SGHRS, YFSETQ. The CDR3 runs to 13 residues. The V end was cut by 7 bases, the J end by 0 bases, with 10 bases between. The CDR3 here is CASQGSMNTEAFF. In DNA, the CDR3 is TGCGCCAGCCAAGGGAGTATGAACACTGAAGCTTTCTTT.

The chain joins TRBV5-4 to TRBJ2-1; D remains ambiguous. Deletions cut 4 bases from V and 0 bases from J, with 11 bases between. Germline V gene data show CDR1 as SGHNT and CDR2 as YYREEE (reference sequence). The CDR3 has 15 residues. The CDR3 region is CASSTDPGSYNEQFF. Here the CDR3 DNA reads TGTGCCAGCAGCACTGACCCAGGCTCCTACAATGAGCAGTTCTTC.

This clone has more than one count but fewer than ten. The gene calls are TRBV18 and TRBJ2-1; 7 bases are shared with TRBD1. This CDR3 is built from 15 residues. Per the germline V gene, CDR1 is KGHSH and CDR2 is LQKENI. The V gene end was trimmed by 3 bases and the J gene end by 5 bases; junction bases not matched to a gene: 7. The CDR3 bases are TGTGCCAGCTCACCTGGGACAGTTCTGAACAATGAGCAGTTCTTC. Amino acids: CASSPGTVLNNEQFF.

This clone was detected only a few times. V is TRBV5-1 and J is TRBJ1-2; no clear D gene. CDR3 length: 13 residues. With 1 base removed from V and 3 bases from J, the gap between germline ends came to 7 bases. Germline assignment: CDR1 SGHRS and CDR2 YFSETQ. The CDR3 loop reads CASSLLADYGYTF. The CDR3 nucleotides read TGCGCCAGCAGCTTGCTAGCGGACTATGGCTACACCTTC.

This chain uses TRBV5-1 with TRBJ1-4, with 11 bases identical to TRBD1. The CDR3 has 18 amino acids. Germline V gene data show CDR1 as SGHRS and CDR2 as YFSETQ. V lost 4 bases, J lost 3 bases, and 11 bases stayed unmatched. As DNA, the CDR3 is TGCGCCAGCAGCCCGGGGACAGGGGGGGGATCGGCTAATGAAAAACTGTTTTTT. Translation: CASSPGTGGGSANEKLFF.

V is TRBV6-5 and J is TRBJ2-5, with 8 bases identical to TRBD1. V gave up 2 bases and J gave up 7 bases; unmatched junction bases: 3. CDR1 is MNHEY and CDR2 is SVGAGI in the germline V gene. The CDR3 spans 13 residues. DNA of the CDR3: TGTGCCAGCAGTTACGGGCAGGGGGCGACCCAGTACTTC. This sequence encodes CASSYGQGATQYF.

Written as DNA, the CDR3 is TGTGCCAGCAGGTCGGGACTAGCGGGATCCGGGGAGCTGTTTTTT. Protein sequence: CASRSGLAGSGELFF. This chain uses TRBV2 with TRBJ2-2; 13 bases are shared with TRBD2. Germline V gene lookup returns CDR1 SNHLY and CDR2 FYNNEI. V was pared by 6 bases and J by 6 bases, with 4 bases of the junction left unmatched. The CDR3 length is 15 residues.

This clone has more than one count but fewer than ten. The chain recombines TRBV5-5 with TRBJ2-2; the match to TRBD1 covers 7 bases. After removal of 6 bases from V and 1 base from J, the junction contained 6 bases not matched to a gene. Germline CDR1 SGHKS, CDR2 YYEKEE (reference sequence). This CDR3 spans 15 amino acids. The CDR3 sequence: CASIPTGLNTGELFF. As DNA, the CDR3 is TGTGCCAGCATCCCGACAGGGCTGAACACCGGGGAGCTGTTTTTT.

The chain uses TRBV4-1 and TRBJ1-4; 8 bases are shared with TRBD1. The CDR3 loop spans 14 amino acids. Per the germline V gene, CDR1 is MGHRA and CDR2 is YSYEKL. With 3 bases clipped from V and 8 bases from J, the junction kept 5 bases outside the gene matches. DNA for the CDR3: TGCGCCAGCAGCCAGGACAGGGTAGGCGAAAAACTGTTTTTT. It yields the protein CASSQDRVGEKLFF.